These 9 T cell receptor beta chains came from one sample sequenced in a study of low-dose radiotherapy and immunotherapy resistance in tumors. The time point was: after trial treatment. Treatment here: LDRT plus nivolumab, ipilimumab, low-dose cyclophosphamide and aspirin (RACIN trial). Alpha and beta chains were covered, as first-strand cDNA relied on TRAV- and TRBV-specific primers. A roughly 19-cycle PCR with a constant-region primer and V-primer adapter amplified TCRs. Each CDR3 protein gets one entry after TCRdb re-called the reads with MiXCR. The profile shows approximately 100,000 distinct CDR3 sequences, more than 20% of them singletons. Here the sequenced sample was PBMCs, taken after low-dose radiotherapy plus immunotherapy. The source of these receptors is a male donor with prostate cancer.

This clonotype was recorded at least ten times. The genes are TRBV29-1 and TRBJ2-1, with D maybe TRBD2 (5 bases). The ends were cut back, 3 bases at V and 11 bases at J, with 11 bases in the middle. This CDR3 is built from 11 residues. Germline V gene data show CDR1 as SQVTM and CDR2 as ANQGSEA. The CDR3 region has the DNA TGCAGCGTTGAGGAGGATTATAAGCAGTTCTTC. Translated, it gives CSVEEDYKQFF.

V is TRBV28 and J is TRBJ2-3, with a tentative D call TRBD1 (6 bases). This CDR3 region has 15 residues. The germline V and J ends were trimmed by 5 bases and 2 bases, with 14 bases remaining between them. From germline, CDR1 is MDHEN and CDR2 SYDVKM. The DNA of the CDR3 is TGTGCCAGCAGTACCCGGGCAGGGGCCACAGATACGCAGTATTTT. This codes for CASSTRAGATDTQYF.

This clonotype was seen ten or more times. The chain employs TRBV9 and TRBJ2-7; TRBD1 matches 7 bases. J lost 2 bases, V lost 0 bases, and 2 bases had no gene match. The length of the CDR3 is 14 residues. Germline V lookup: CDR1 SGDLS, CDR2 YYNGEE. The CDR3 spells CASSVGGGAYEQYF. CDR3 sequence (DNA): TGTGCCAGCAGCGTAGGAGGGGGCGCCTACGAGCAGTACTTC.

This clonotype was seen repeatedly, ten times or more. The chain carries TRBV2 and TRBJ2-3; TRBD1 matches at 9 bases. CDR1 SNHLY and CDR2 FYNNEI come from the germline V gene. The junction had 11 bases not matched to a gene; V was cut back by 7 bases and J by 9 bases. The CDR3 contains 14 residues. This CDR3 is CASTQDRGGGTQYF. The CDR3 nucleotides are TGTGCCAGCACCCAGGACAGGGGAGGGGGCACGCAGTATTTT.

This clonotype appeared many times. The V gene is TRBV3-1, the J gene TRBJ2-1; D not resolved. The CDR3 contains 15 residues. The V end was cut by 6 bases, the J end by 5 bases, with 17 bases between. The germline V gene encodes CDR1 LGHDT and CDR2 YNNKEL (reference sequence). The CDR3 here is CASSPYIGPDNEQFF. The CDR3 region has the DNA TGTGCCAGCAGTCCTTACATAGGACCCGACAATGAGCAGTTCTTC.

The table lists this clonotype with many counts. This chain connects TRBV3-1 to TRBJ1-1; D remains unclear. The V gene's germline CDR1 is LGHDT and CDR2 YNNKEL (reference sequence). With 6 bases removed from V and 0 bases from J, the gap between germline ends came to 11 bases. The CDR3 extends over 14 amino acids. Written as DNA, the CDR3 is TGTGCCAGCAGGGGAAAGGGAATGAACACTGAAGCTTTCTTT. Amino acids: CASRGKGMNTEAFF.

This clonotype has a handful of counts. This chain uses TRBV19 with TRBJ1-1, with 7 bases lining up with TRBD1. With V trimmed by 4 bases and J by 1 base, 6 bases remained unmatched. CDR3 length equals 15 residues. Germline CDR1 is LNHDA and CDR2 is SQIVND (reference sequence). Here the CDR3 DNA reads TGTGCCAGTAGTACCGGGACAGATAAGAACACTGAAGCTTTCTTT. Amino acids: CASSTGTDKNTEAFF.

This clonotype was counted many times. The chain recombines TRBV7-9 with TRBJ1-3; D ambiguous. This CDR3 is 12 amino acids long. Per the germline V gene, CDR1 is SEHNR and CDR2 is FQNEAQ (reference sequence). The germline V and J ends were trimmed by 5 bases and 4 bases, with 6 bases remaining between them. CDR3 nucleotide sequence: TGTGCCAGCAGCCTACCCGGAAACACCATATATTTT. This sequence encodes CASSLPGNTIYF.

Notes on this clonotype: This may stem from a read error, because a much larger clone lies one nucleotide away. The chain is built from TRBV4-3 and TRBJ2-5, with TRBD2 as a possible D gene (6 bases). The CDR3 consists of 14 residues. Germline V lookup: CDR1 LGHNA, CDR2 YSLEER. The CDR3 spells CTSSASGTLQTQYF. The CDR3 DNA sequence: TGCACCAGCAGCGCTTCCGGGACTCTCCAAACCCAGTACTTC.